The clone carrying this TCR beta chain was detected once. One end of the junction does not line up with germline, which may come from a read error. Per the study methods: Reference gene primer amplification gave estimated nucleated cell counts. The method was immunoSEQ multiplex PCR; TCRdb's version includes in-frame clones alone and lacks a portion of them. The V and J calls and clone size come from that table; D and trimming were worked out from the DNA. The profile shows approximately 300,000 clones, around nine tenths of them singletons. Those who participated ranged in age from roughly 18 to 100 years and resided in approximately 26 US areas. A case of COVID-19 had been met by exposed participants within 2 weeks before study entry. CDR3 length: 12 amino acids. The germline gives CDR1 WSHSY, CDR2 SAAADI. The data stem from a study of blood T cell repertoires in COVID-19. On the study more broadly: In each case, the material was cDNA or gDNA derived from T cells, B-cell-depleted T cells, or PBMCs.

The receptor was derived from a woman younger than 45 who had been exposed to COVID-19. What was sequenced was PBMCs or T cells enriched from blood (not recorded which). The chain has TRBV10-2 and TRBJ2-3; 10 bases fit TRBD1. CDR3 DNA: TGCGCCAGCAGCGCCGGGACAGGGGCCGTCCATTTT. Its translation: CASSAGTGAVHF.